This TCR beta chain came from a study of CD8 T cells in Susac syndrome. The CDR3 covers 13 residues. V shed 3 bases and J 4 bases; nucleotides not matched to a gene: 1. Germline CDR1 LGHDT, CDR2 YNNKEL (reference sequence). This clonotype was recorded a few times. RNA, at roughly 0.45 to 1 ug, was reverse transcribed with random hexamers. The amplification used immunoSEQ multiplex PCR on TCR beta CDR3; it spanned 54 Vbeta and 13 Jbeta. Using its own MiXCR run on the immunoSEQ multiplex PCR reads, TCRdb lists one record per CDR3 protein. Counted here are around 190,000 distinct CDR3 sequences, about 95% occurring once; the ten biggest clones make up 0.1%. High-throughput TCR beta sequencing covered peripheral CD8+ and CD4+ T cells. The healthy controls were matched to patients by age and sex.

The chain links TRBV3-1 to TRBJ2-5; 8 nucleotides agree with TRBD2. The receptor comes from a human donor in good health. The sample was CD4+ T cells from PBMCs. CDR3 bases: TGTGCCAGCAGCCAGGCGGGGGGAGAGACCCAGTACTTC. It is translated as CASSQAGGETQYF.